These 23 T cell receptor beta chains came from one sample sequenced in a study of blood T cell repertoires in COVID-19. Profiling relied on immunoSEQ multiplex PCR, and the TCRdb table lists in-frame clones only, not all of them. This sample has 150,000 to 200,000 clones, with less than 90% found just once. The sample taken for sequencing was peripheral blood. These receptor sequences come from a woman in her 70s with COVID-19, enrolled during active disease.

A note on this clone: Other DNA sequences in this sample translate to the same CDR3. This rearrangement joins TRBV28 to TRBJ1-2; maybe TRBD1 (5 bases). Between the trimmed V and J ends, which lost 4 bases and 2 bases, there was a span of 8 bases. Germline loops: CDR1 MDHEN, CDR2 SYDVKM. This CDR3 is 13 amino acids long. CDR3 region: CASSSQGNYGYTF. DNA for the CDR3: TGTGCCAGCAGTTCCCAGGGAAACTATGGCTACACCTTC.

J is TRBJ1-1 and V is TRBV27; D is uncertain. Germline V lookup: CDR1 MNHEY, CDR2 SMNVEV (reference sequence). The CDR3 is 13 amino acids. V dropped 4 bases and J dropped 6 bases, with 12 bases sitting between them. This chain's CDR3 is CASSSQAFAEAFF. The CDR3 nucleotides are TGTGCCAGCAGTTCGCAGGCGTTCGCTGAAGCTTTCTTT.

This sequence joins TRBV7-2 and TRBJ2-7; tentatively, D is TRBD1 (5 bases). The CDR3 is 15 amino acids. Trimming took off 1 base at V and 3 bases at J, with 13 bases between the two ends. Germline loops: CDR1 SGHTA, CDR2 FQGNSA. The CDR3 region is CASSLDRQTVYEQYF. For the CDR3, the DNA is TGTGCCAGCAGCTTAGACCGACAGACGGTCTACGAGCAGTACTTC.

This chain uses TRBV19 with TRBJ1-2; tentative D call: TRBD1 (5 bases). The germline V gene has CDR1 LNHDA and CDR2 SQIVND (reference sequence). CDR3 length: 14 residues. Trimming took 7 bases from V and 4 from J, leaving 16 bases between them. CDR3 DNA: TGTGCCAGTACTCCCTGGGCAGACAGCTATGGCTACACCTTC. Protein product: CASTPWADSYGYTF.

V gene TRBV7-2 combines with J gene TRBJ1-3, with a tentative D call TRBD1 (6 bases). Trimming took 5 bases from V and 0 from J, leaving 14 bases between them. CDR3 length: 16 amino acids. The germline V gene encodes CDR1 SGHTA and CDR2 FQGNSA. CDR3 residues: CASSPGQGRSGNTIYF. In nucleotides, the CDR3 is TGTGCCAGCAGCCCCGGCCAGGGGCGCTCTGGAAACACCATATATTTT.

V is TRBV5-1 and J is TRBJ2-1, with TRBD2 matching 8 bases. V was pared by 0 bases and J by 0 bases, with 14 bases of the junction left unmatched. The CDR3 runs 20 residues. Germline V gene lookup returns CDR1 SGHRS and CDR2 YFSETQ. The CDR3 loop reads CASSLEKTSDYFSSYNEQFF. The CDR3 DNA is TGCGCCAGCAGCTTGGAGAAGACTAGCGACTACTTTAGCTCCTACAATGAGCAGTTCTTC.

The chain couples TRBV6-5 to TRBJ1-6; 10 nucleotides line up with TRBD1. The CDR3 totals 14 residues. Germline loops: CDR1 MNHEY, CDR2 SVGAGI. V was pared by 5 bases and J by 8 bases, with 3 bases of the junction left unmatched. The CDR3 is CASSRGQGDSPLHF. CDR3 bases: TGTGCCAGCAGTCGAGGACAGGGGGATTCACCCCTCCACTTT.

The CDR3: CASSYQRDSGNTIYF. The CDR3 region has the DNA TGTGCCAGCAGTTATCAACGGGACTCTGGAAACACCATATATTTT. This chain joins TRBV5-5 and TRBJ1-3; D is uncertain. V dropped 5 bases and J dropped 0 bases, with 12 bases sitting between them. Germline V gene sequence: CDR1 SGHKS, CDR2 YYEKEE (reference sequence). The CDR3 has 15 amino acids.

The rearrangement joins TRBV6-5 to TRBJ2-5; 12 bases agree with TRBD2. J gave up 5 bases and V 2 bases, and 6 bases lay outside the gene matches. This CDR3 spans 16 amino acids. The V gene's germline CDR1 is MNHEY and CDR2 SVGAGI. The DNA for the CDR3 is TGTGCCAGCAGTTACATAACTAGCGGGAGGCGGGAGACCCAGTACTTC. Residues: CASSYITSGRRETQYF.

The chain is built from TRBV9 and TRBJ2-2, with no clear D. CDR1 is SGDLS and CDR2 is YYNGEE in the germline V gene. This CDR3 is built from 14 residues. The V gene lost 4 bases and the J gene lost 0 bases, with 7 bases spanning the gap. DNA for the CDR3: TGTGCCAGCAGCCGGGTTCCGAACACCGGGGAGCTGTTTTTT. It codes for CASSRVPNTGELFF. Complete variable domain (other parts from reference TRBV9 and TRBJ2-2): DSGVTQTPKHLITATGQRVTLRCSPRSGDLSVYWYQQSLDQGLQFLIQYYNGEERAKGNILERFSAQQFPDLHSELNLSSLELGDSALYFCASSRVPNTGELFFGEGSRLTVL.

The gene calls are TRBV27 and TRBJ2-5; D is unresolved. The CDR3 is 13 amino acids. Germline lookup yields CDR1 MNHEY and CDR2 SMNVEV (reference sequence). V lost 2 bases to trimming and J lost 2 bases, with 6 bases between them. In DNA form, the CDR3 reads TGTGCCAGCAGTTTACGCGAACAAGAGACCCAGTACTTC. It yields the protein CASSLREQETQYF.

This chain joins TRBV4-1 and TRBJ2-1; 12 nucleotides agree with TRBD1. CDR1 and CDR2 from the germline V gene are MGHRA and YSYEKL. J lost 7 bases, V lost 5 bases, and 9 bases had no gene match. The CDR3 runs 16 residues. The DNA of the CDR3 is TGCGCCAGCAGCTACCGCCCGGGACAGGGGGCAAATGAGCAGTTCTTC. It encodes CASSYRPGQGANEQFF.

This clone was observed a few times. The rearrangement joins TRBV4-1 to TRBJ1-5; possibly TRBD1 for D (6 bases). Germline CDR1 is MGHRA and CDR2 is YSYEKL. The ends were cut back, 1 base at V and 5 bases at J, with 15 bases in the middle. The CDR3 sequence is 16 residues long. CDR3 protein: CASSQAVGQPHQPQHF. The CDR3 coding sequence is TGCGCCAGCAGCCAAGCCGTAGGACAGCCCCATCAGCCCCAGCATTTT.

The chain combines TRBV28 with TRBJ2-7; the D gene is possibly TRBD2 (5 bases). V was pared by 3 bases and J by 0 bases, with 9 bases between. Germline V CDR1 and CDR2: MDHEN, SYDVKM. The CDR3 is 14 amino acids. As DNA, the CDR3 is TGTGCCAGCAGTTTTCCGGGATTCTCCTACGAGCAGTACTTC. Translation: CASSFPGFSYEQYF.

The rearrangement joins TRBV19 to TRBJ2-1, with TRBD1 matching 7 bases. Per the germline V gene, CDR1 is LNHDA and CDR2 is SQIVND (reference sequence). The V segment lost 3 bases and the J segment 4 bases; nucleotides outside the gene matches: 6. The CDR3 has 15 residues. In nucleotides, the CDR3 is TGTGCCAGTAGTATGGGGACAGCTCAGTACAATGAGCAGTTCTTC. Its translation is CASSMGTAQYNEQFF.

The V call is TRBV5-1, the J call TRBJ2-1; a possible D gene is TRBD2 (5 bases). V lost 3 bases and J lost 0, with 10 bases in between. The CDR3 consists of 15 residues. Germline V lookup: CDR1 SGHRS, CDR2 YFSETQ. As DNA, the CDR3 is TGCGCCAGCAGCTCGAACGGGAACTCCTACAATGAGCAGTTCTTC. Translating it yields CASSSNGNSYNEQFF. The full variable domain, rest sourced from reference TRBV5-1 and TRBJ2-1, is KAGVTQTPRYLIKTRGQQVTLSCSPISGHRSVSWYQQTPGQGLQFLFEYFSETQRNKGNFPGRFSGRQFSNSRSEMNVSTLELGDSALYLCASSSNGNSYNEQFFGPGTRLTVL.

For this clone: At one end the junction does not follow the germline gene, possibly because of a read error. The CDR3 spells CASSFKLRDSPSF. CDR3 DNA sequence: TGTGCCAGCAGCTTTAAACTACGGGACAGCCCTTCGTTC. V is TRBV11-2 and J is TRBJ2-7; 7 bases fit TRBD1. CDR3 length equals 13 residues. CDR1 and CDR2 from the germline V gene are SGHAT and FQNNGV.

Worth noting for this clone: Germline is not matched at one junction end, which may reflect a read error. The chain couples TRBV19 to TRBJ1-5; D remains unclear. The CDR3 spans 13 residues. CDR1 is LNHDA, CDR2 SQIVND, per germline (reference sequence). Written as DNA, the CDR3 is TGTGCCAGTAGGTGGAGCGAGAATCGGCCCCAGCATTTT. It is translated as CASRWSENRPQHF.

This clone has only a few counts. The chain is built from TRBV28 and TRBJ1-2; D might be TRBD1 (5 bases). Trimming pared 4 bases from V and 2 bases from J, leaving 5 bases between. CDR1 and CDR2 from the germline V gene are MDHEN and SYDVKM. The CDR3 sequence is 12 residues long. CDR3 residues: CASSSGNYGYTF. CDR3 in DNA: TGTGCCAGCAGTTCAGGGAACTATGGCTACACCTTC.

The gene calls are TRBV5-5 and TRBJ1-5; 9 bases align to TRBD1. The germline V gene has CDR1 SGHKS and CDR2 YYEKEE (reference sequence). The length of the CDR3 is 16 residues. V lost 4 bases and J lost 0; bases outside the gene matches: 5. The CDR3 DNA reads as TGTGCCAGCAGCGCGGGACAGGGACTTAGCAATCAGCCCCAGCATTTT. Protein: CASSAGQGLSNQPQHF.

The rearrangement uses TRBV5-6 and TRBJ1-5; tentative D call: TRBD1 (5 bases). The CDR3 loop spans 13 amino acids. Germline values: CDR1 SGHDT, CDR2 YYEEEE. V was pared by 3 bases and J by 4 bases, with 8 bases between. The DNA for the CDR3 is TGTGCCAGCAGCTGGGGCGAGAATCAGCCCCAGCATTTT. Translated: CASSWGENQPQHF.

V and J are TRBV4-3 and TRBJ2-7; D is perhaps TRBD2 (6 bases). The V gene lost 5 bases and the J gene lost 2 bases, with 13 bases spanning the gap. The CDR3 length is 14 residues. Germline CDR1 LGHNA, CDR2 YSLEER. CDR3 sequence: CASSYNSGPYEQYF. The DNA for the CDR3 is TGCGCCAGCAGCTACAATAGCGGTCCCTACGAGCAGTACTTC.

This chain links TRBV6-5 with TRBJ2-5; TRBD2 matches at 7 bases. The CDR3 contains 16 residues. Losses at the gene ends were 2 bases for V and 5 bases for J; bases not matched to a gene: 11. Germline loops: CDR1 MNHEY, CDR2 SVGAGI. The CDR3, as DNA: TGTGCCAGCAGTTACGAGTCAGCGGGGCACGGGGAGACCCAGTACTTC. This encodes CASSYESAGHGETQYF.